Below are 27 T cell receptor beta chains sequenced from a single sample in a study of cytomegalovirus exposure and HLA in healthy donors. Only in-frame clones appear in the TCRdb table, and some are missing; sequencing was by immunoSEQ multiplex PCR. The repertoire holds 190,000 or so clones, with about 80% as singletons. Specimen: PBMCs. These TCRs come from a woman younger than 35 in good health and CMV-seropositive.

The V gene is TRBV15, the J gene TRBJ2-7, with TRBD1 as a possible D gene (7 bases). CDR3 length equals 18 residues. The V and J ends lost 1 base and 3 bases respectively, with 22 bases between them. CDR1 LNHNV and CDR2 YYDKDF come from the germline V gene (reference sequence). CDR3 sequence: CATSRVSHRGTAHYEQYF. The DNA for the CDR3 is TGTGCCACCAGCAGAGTATCCCATCGCGGGACAGCGCACTACGAGCAGTACTTC.

The rearrangement links TRBV5-1 to TRBJ2-7; TRBD2 aligns across 11 bases. V lost 0 bases to trimming and J lost 10 bases; unmatched junction nucleotides: 6. There are 14 residues in the CDR3. The V gene's germline CDR1 is SGHRS and CDR2 YFSETQ. The DNA for the CDR3 is TGCGCCAGCAGCTTGGAGGCTAGCGGGGGGCAACAGTACTTC. This translates into CASSLEASGGQQYF.

The gene calls are TRBV9 and TRBJ2-3; TRBD2 is a possible D gene (7 bases). With 2 bases removed from V and 3 bases from J, the gap between germline ends came to 19 bases. In germline, CDR1 is SGDLS, CDR2 YYNGEE. The length of the CDR3 is 17 residues. CDR3 in DNA: TGTGCCAGCAGCGTGTTCTTTTCGGGGGGCCGGACAGATACGCAGTATTTT. Residues: CASSVFFSGGRTDTQYF.

The gene calls are TRBV5-1 and TRBJ2-1; the D gene is possibly TRBD1 (7 bases). The V and J ends lost 4 bases and 1 base respectively, with 15 bases between them. Germline V gene data show CDR1 as SGHRS and CDR2 as YFSETQ. The CDR3 spans 16 residues. CDR3: CASSTLQGRSYNEQFF. The CDR3 nucleotides are TGCGCCAGCAGCACCCTACAGGGGAGGTCCTACAATGAGCAGTTCTTC.

V is TRBV29-1 and J is TRBJ1-2; D is uncertain. This CDR3 contains 16 residues. Germline V gene lookup returns CDR1 SQVTM and CDR2 ANQGSEA. V was shortened by 0 bases and J by 3 bases, with 17 bases between the two germline ends. This chain's CDR3 is CSVEDLGRASDYGYTF. DNA of the CDR3: TGCAGCGTTGAAGATCTTGGGAGGGCTTCTGACTATGGCTACACCTTC.

The table lists this clone with a count of one. The rearrangement links TRBV7-9 to TRBJ2-3; 9 bases map to TRBD2. Germline values: CDR1 SEHNR, CDR2 FQNEAQ (reference sequence). The V and J ends lost 7 bases and 1 base, in that order; junction bases with no gene match: 6. The CDR3 contains 15 residues. For the CDR3, the DNA is TGTGCCAGCACCTTGACTAGCGGCGGCACAGATACGCAGTATTTT. Its translation is CASTLTSGGTDTQYF.

The gene calls are TRBV6-1 and TRBJ2-7; D uncertain. Trimming left V 8 bases short and J 2 bases short, with 10 bases between. Germline loops: CDR1 MNHNS, CDR2 SASEGT. The CDR3 has 12 amino acids. The CDR3 DNA sequence: TGTGCCAGCGTCAGGCCTCCCTACGAGCAGTACTTC. It translates to CASVRPPYEQYF.

V usage is TRBV5-8 and J usage is TRBJ2-5; D may be TRBD2 (6 bases). The V gene lost 5 bases and the J gene lost 4 bases, with 15 bases spanning the gap. CDR3 length equals 14 residues. The V gene's germline CDR1 is SGHTS and CDR2 YDEGEE. CDR3 sequence: CASRHRGRGETQYF. CDR3 coding DNA: TGTGCCAGCAGACACCGAGGGCGGGGAGAGACCCAGTACTTC.

This rearrangement joins TRBV7-3 to TRBJ1-6; D perhaps matches TRBD1 (6 bases). Germline V gene sequence: CDR1 SGHTA, CDR2 FQGTGA. Trimming took 6 bases from V and 8 from J, leaving 11 bases between them. The CDR3 consists of 13 residues. The CDR3 nucleotides read TGTGCCAGCAGTGCGGGGGCAGATTCACCCCTCCACTTT. Its protein is CASSAGADSPLHF.

The chain combines TRBV28 with TRBJ1-2; 7 nucleotides agree with TRBD1. The J segment lost 3 bases and the V segment lost 6 bases, leaving 4 bases of the junction unmatched. This CDR3 comprises 13 residues. Germline loops: CDR1 MDHEN, CDR2 SYDVKM. CDR3 sequence (DNA): TGTGCCAGCAGCTTGGACAGGTACTATGGCTACACCTTC. Its protein is CASSLDRYYGYTF.

The chain is built from TRBV11-3 and TRBJ2-1; D perhaps matches TRBD2 (6 bases). Looked up from germline, CDR1 is SGHNT and CDR2 is YENEEA. V was clipped by 1 base and J by 8 bases, with 12 bases between them. The CDR3 consists of 14 residues. The CDR3, as DNA: TGTGCCAGCAGCTTAGGCTGGGGGGACGATGAGCAGTTCTTC. Amino acids: CASSLGWGDDEQFF.

The genes are TRBV27 and TRBJ1-2; TRBD1 is a possible D gene (6 bases). V gave up 3 bases and J gave up 0 bases, with 11 bases separating them. The CDR3 extends over 15 amino acids. Germline lookup yields CDR1 MNHEY and CDR2 SMNVEV (reference sequence). The CDR3 protein is CASSFKGGTNYGYTF. The CDR3 DNA sequence: TGTGCCAGCAGTTTCAAAGGGGGTACTAACTATGGCTACACCTTC.

CDR3 DNA: TGTGCCAGCAGTTACTCGGTGCAATCGGGGACCCAGTACTTC. It specifies CASSYSVQSGTQYF. The V call is TRBV6-5, the J call TRBJ2-5; no clear D gene. This CDR3 is built from 14 residues. Looked up from germline, CDR1 is MNHEY and CDR2 is SVGAGI. Trimming shortened V by 0 bases and J by 7 bases, and 12 bases separated the two germline ends.

J is TRBJ2-7 and V is TRBV11-3; 9 nucleotides match TRBD2. This CDR3 contains 15 residues. CDR1 SGHNT and CDR2 YENEEA come from the germline V gene. Trimming removed 3 bases from V and 2 bases from J; junction bases left unmatched: 5. This chain's CDR3 is CASSFSGGGAYEQYF. The CDR3 DNA reads as TGTGCCAGCAGCTTCTCAGGCGGGGGGGCCTACGAGCAGTACTTC.

The CDR3 protein is CASSYSRRDQPQHF. The CDR3 nucleotides read TGTGCCAGCAGTTACTCTCGCCGGGATCAGCCCCAGCATTTT. J is TRBJ1-5 and V is TRBV6-5; D remains ambiguous. Germline V gene data show CDR1 as MNHEY and CDR2 as SVGAGI. Deletions cut 0 bases from V and 5 bases from J, with 8 bases between. The CDR3 is made up of 14 amino acids.

V is TRBV11-2 and J is TRBJ2-3; no definite D call. This CDR3 contains 11 residues. V gave up 5 bases and J gave up 10 bases, with 10 bases separating them. The V gene's germline CDR1 is SGHAT and CDR2 FQNNGV. For the CDR3, the DNA is TGTGCCAGCAGCCCACTGAGTTCGCAGTATTTT. It translates to CASSPLSSQYF.

This chain uses TRBV7-3 with TRBJ2-3; 9 positions agree with TRBD2. Per germline, CDR1 SGHTA and CDR2 FQGTGA. The CDR3 has 17 residues. The V segment lost 1 base and the J segment 6 bases; nucleotides outside the gene matches: 11. The CDR3: CASSLMVAGALGDTQYF. The CDR3 region has the DNA TGTGCCAGCAGCTTAATGGTAGCGGGGGCCCTGGGGGATACGCAGTATTTT.

The chain couples TRBV27 to TRBJ2-5; D perhaps matches TRBD2 (5 bases). V lost 5 bases, J lost 5 bases, and 21 bases lay in between. Germline CDR1 MNHEY, CDR2 SMNVEV (reference sequence). CDR3 length: 16 residues. The CDR3 sequence: CASSRDTSLVRETQYF. DNA for the CDR3: TGTGCCAGCAGTAGAGATACTAGTTTGGTAAGGGAGACCCAGTACTTC.

The chain couples TRBV7-9 to TRBJ2-6; a weak D match, TRBD1 (5 bases). V lost 1 base and J 1 base, leaving 5 bases between the germline ends. Germline V gene data show CDR1 as SEHNR and CDR2 as FQNEAQ (reference sequence). The CDR3 has 15 amino acids. The CDR3 sequence is CASSLEGSGANVLTF. The CDR3 DNA sequence: TGTGCCAGCAGCTTAGAGGGGTCTGGGGCCAACGTCCTGACTTTC.

J is TRBJ1-2 and V is TRBV5-1, with 7 bases matching TRBD1. Germline V gene data show CDR1 as SGHRS and CDR2 as YFSETQ. J was trimmed by 0 bases and V by 4 bases; bases with no gene match: 9. This CDR3 is built from 16 residues. CDR3 in amino acids: CASSPTGRGANYGYTF. The CDR3 DNA is TGCGCCAGCAGCCCCACTGGCAGGGGGGCTAACTATGGCTACACCTTC. The variable domain in full, with the rest retrieved from reference TRBV5-1 and TRBJ1-2, is KAGVTQTPRYLIKTRGQQVTLSCSPISGHRSVSWYQQTPGQGLQFLFEYFSETQRNKGNFPGRFSGRQFSNSRSEMNVSTLELGDSALYLCASSPTGRGANYGYTFGSGTRLTVV.

The CDR3 sequence is CASSQTREPQHF. In DNA, the CDR3 is TGTGCCAGCAGTCAAACCAGGGAGCCCCAGCATTTT. This chain links TRBV6-1 with TRBJ1-5; maybe TRBD1 (5 bases). Between the trimmed V and J ends, which lost 5 bases and 8 bases, there was a span of 10 bases. Germline V gene lookup returns CDR1 MNHNS and CDR2 SASEGT. This CDR3 has 12 amino acids.

The chain combines TRBV10-2 with TRBJ2-2; weak D call: TRBD2 (7 bases). Germline V gives CDR1 WSHSY, CDR2 SAAADI. The CDR3 extends over 15 amino acids. The V gene lost 6 bases and the J gene lost 4 bases, with 15 bases spanning the gap. CDR3 coding DNA: TGCGCCAGCAGCCAAGGGGGGGCAATCACCGGGGAGCTGTTTTTT. Residues: CASSQGGAITGELFF.

The J gene is TRBJ1-1, the V gene TRBV5-1; a possible D gene is TRBD1 (6 bases). CDR1 is SGHRS, CDR2 YFSETQ, per germline. Trimming took off 4 bases at V and 5 bases at J, with 12 bases between the two ends. The CDR3 is 13 amino acids. CDR3 residues: CASSPDSRTEAFF. CDR3 bases: TGCGCCAGCAGCCCGGACAGTCGTACTGAAGCTTTCTTT. Complete variable domain (other parts from reference TRBV5-1 and TRBJ1-1): KAGVTQTPRYLIKTRGQQVTLSCSPISGHRSVSWYQQTPGQGLQFLFEYFSETQRNKGNFPGRFSGRQFSNSRSEMNVSTLELGDSALYLCASSPDSRTEAFFGQGTRLTVV.

The V gene is TRBV10-3, the J gene TRBJ1-4, with TRBD1 matching 12 bases. CDR3 length equals 16 residues. From germline, CDR1 is ENHRY and CDR2 SYGVKD. Losses at the gene ends were 3 bases for V and 6 bases for J; bases not matched to a gene: 5. CDR3 DNA sequence: TGTGCCATCAGTGACGGGACAGGGGGCTATGATGAAAAACTGTTTTTT. The encoded protein is CAISDGTGGYDEKLFF.

The chain recombines TRBV7-2 with TRBJ1-5; 7 bases match TRBD1. V lost 6 bases, J lost 7 bases, and 6 bases stayed unmatched. The CDR3 runs to 13 residues. Germline V gene sequence: CDR1 SGHTA, CDR2 FQGNSA. In DNA, the CDR3 is TGTGCCAGCAGTCCAGGGGGTGAACAGCCCCAGCATTTT. Its protein product is CASSPGGEQPQHF.

This chain links TRBV5-4 with TRBJ2-7; a weak D match, TRBD1 (6 bases). This CDR3 contains 13 residues. The germline V and J ends were trimmed by 4 bases and 3 bases, with 11 bases remaining between them. Germline CDR1 and CDR2: SGHNT and YYREEE (reference sequence). CDR3 DNA: TGTGCCAGCAGCCCCCGGGACAACTACGAGCAGTACTTC. Translation gives CASSPRDNYEQYF.

This clone was recorded once. V is TRBV2 and J is TRBJ1-4; 10 nucleotides match TRBD1. CDR1 and CDR2 from the germline V gene are SNHLY and FYNNEI. This CDR3 has 14 residues. V lost 7 bases and J lost 8; bases outside the gene matches: 7. The CDR3 loop is CASNPGQGTEKLFF. The CDR3, as DNA: TGTGCCAGCAATCCGGGACAGGGGACGGAAAAACTGTTTTTT.